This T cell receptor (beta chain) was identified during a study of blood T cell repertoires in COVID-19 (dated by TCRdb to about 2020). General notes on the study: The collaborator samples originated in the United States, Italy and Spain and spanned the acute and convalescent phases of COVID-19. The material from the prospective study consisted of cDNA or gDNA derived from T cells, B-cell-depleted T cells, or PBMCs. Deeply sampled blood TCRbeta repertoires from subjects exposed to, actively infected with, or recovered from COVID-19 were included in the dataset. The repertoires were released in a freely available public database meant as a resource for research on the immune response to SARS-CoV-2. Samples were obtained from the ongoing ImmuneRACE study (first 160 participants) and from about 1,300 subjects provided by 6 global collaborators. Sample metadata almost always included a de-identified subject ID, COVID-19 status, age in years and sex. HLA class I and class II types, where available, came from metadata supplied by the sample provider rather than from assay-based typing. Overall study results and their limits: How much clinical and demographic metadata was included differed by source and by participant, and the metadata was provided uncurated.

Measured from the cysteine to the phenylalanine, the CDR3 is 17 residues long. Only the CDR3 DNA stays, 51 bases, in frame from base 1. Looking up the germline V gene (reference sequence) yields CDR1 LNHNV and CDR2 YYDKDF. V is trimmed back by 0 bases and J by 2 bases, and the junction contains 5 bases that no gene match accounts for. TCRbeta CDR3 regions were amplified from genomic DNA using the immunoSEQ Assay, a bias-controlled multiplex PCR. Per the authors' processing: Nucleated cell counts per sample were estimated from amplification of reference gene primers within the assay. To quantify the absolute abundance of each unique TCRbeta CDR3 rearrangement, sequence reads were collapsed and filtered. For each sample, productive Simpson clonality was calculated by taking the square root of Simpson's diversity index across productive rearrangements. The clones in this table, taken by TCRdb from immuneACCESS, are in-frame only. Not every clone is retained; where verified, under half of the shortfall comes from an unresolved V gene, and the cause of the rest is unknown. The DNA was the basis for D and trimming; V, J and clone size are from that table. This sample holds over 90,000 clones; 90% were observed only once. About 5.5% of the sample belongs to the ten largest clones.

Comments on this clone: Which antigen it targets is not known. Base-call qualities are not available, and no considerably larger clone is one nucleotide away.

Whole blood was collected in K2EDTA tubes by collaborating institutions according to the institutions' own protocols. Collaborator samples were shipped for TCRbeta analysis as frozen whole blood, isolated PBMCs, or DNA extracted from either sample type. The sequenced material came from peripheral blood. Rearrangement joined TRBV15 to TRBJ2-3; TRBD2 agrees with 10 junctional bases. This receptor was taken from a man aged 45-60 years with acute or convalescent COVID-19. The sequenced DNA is TGTGCCACCAGCAGAGAGAGCGGGAGGGGCGTCACAGATACGCAGTATTTT. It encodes CATSRESGRGVTDTQYF.